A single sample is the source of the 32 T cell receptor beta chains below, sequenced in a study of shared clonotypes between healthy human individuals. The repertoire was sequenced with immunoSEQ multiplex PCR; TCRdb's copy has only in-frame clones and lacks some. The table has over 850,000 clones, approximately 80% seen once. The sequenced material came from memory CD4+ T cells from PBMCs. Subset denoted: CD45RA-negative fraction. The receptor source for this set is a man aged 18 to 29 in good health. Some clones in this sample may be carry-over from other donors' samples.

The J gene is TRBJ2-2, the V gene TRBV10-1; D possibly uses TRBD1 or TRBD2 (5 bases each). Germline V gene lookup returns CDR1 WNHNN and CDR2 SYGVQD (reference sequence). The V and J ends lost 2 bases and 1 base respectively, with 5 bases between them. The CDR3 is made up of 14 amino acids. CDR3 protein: CASSEGGNTGELFF. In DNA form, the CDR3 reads TGCGCCAGCAGTGAGGGGGGGAACACCGGGGAGCTGTTTTTT.

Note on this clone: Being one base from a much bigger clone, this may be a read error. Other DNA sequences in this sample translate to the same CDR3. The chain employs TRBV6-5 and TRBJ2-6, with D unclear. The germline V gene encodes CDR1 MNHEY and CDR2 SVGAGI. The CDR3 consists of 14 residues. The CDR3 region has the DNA TGCGCCAGCAGCGAAAACTCTGGGGCCAACGTCCTGACTTTC. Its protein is CASSENSGANVLTF.

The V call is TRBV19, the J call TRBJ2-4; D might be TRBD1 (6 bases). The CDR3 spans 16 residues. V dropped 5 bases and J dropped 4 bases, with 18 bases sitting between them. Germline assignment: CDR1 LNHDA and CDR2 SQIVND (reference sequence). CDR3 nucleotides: TGTGCCAGTAGTCTCCGACACAGGGTGGAGAAAAACATTCAGTACTTC. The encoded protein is CASSLRHRVEKNIQYF.

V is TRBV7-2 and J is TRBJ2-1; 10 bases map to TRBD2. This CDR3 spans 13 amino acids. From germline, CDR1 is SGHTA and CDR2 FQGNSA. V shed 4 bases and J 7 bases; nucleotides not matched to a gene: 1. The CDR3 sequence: CASSYSGGNEQFF. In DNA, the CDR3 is TGTGCCAGCAGCTATAGCGGGGGGAATGAGCAGTTCTTC. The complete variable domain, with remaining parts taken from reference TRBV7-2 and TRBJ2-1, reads GAGVSQSPSNKVTEKGKDVELRCDPISGHTALYWYRQSLGQGLEFLIYFQGNSAPDKSGLPSDRFSAERTGGSVSTLTIQRTQQEDSAVYLCASSYSGGNEQFFGPGTRLTVL.

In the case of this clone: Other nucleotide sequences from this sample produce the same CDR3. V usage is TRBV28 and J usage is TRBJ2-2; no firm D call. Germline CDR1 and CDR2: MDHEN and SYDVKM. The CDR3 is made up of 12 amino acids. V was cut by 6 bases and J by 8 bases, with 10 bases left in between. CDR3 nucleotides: TGTGCCAGCAGCTTCAGAGCTGGGGAGCTGTTTTTT. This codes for CASSFRAGELFF.

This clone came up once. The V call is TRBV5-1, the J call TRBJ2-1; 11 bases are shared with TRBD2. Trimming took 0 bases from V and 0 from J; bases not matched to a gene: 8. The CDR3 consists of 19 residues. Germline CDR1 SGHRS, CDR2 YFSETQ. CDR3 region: CASSLVGLAGGSSYNEQFF. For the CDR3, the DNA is TGCGCCAGCAGCTTGGTAGGGCTAGCGGGAGGAAGCTCCTACAATGAGCAGTTCTTC.

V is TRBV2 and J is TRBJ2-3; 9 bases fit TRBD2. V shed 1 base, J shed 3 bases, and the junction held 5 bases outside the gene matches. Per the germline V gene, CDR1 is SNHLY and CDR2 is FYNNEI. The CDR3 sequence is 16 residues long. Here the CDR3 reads CASSEEAGGVTDTQYF. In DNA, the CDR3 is TGTGCCAGCAGTGAAGAAGCGGGAGGAGTTACAGATACGCAGTATTTT.

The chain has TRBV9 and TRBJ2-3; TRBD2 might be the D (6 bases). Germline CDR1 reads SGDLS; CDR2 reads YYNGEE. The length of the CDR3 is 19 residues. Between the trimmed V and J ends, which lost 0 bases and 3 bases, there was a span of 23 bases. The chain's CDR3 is CASSVDLVGTRVRTDTQYF. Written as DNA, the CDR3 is TGTGCCAGCAGCGTAGATTTAGTGGGGACTCGAGTCCGTACAGATACGCAGTATTTT.

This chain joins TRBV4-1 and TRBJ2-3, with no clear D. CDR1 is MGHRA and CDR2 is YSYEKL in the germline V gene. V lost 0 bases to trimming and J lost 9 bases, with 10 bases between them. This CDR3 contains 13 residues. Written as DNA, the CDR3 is TGCGCCAGCAGCCAAGATGCCACTTTGACGCAGTATTTT. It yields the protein CASSQDATLTQYF.

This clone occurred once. The CDR3 loop reads CASSAGLDYYNEQFF. DNA for the CDR3: TGTGCCAGCAGTGCCGGACTAGACTACTACAATGAGCAGTTCTTC. This chain uses TRBV6-1 with TRBJ2-1, with 7 bases fitting TRBD2. Germline V gene sequence: CDR1 MNHNS, CDR2 SASEGT. Trimming took 4 bases from V and 3 from J; bases not matched to a gene: 6. The CDR3 extends over 15 amino acids.

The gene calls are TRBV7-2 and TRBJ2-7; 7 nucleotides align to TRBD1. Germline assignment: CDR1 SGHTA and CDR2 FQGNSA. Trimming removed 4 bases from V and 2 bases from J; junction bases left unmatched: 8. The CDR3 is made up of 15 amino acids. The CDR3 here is CASSSGQAYTYEQYF. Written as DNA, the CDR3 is TGTGCCAGCAGCTCCGGACAGGCCTACACCTACGAGCAGTACTTC.

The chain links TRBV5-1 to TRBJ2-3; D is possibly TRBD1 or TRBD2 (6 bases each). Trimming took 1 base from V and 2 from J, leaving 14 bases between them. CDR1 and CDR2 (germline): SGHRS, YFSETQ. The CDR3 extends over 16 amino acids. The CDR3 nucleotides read TGCGCCAGCAGCTTGTTTCCGAGGGGGGACACAGATACGCAGTATTTT. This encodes CASSLFPRGDTDTQYF.

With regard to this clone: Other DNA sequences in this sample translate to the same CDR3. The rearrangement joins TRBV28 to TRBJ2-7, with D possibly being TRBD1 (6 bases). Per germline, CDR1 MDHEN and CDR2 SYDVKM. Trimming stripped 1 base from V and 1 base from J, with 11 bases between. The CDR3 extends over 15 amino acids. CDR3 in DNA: TGTGCCAGCAGTTTATTAGGGCAGGGGTCCTACGAGCAGTACTTC. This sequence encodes CASSLLGQGSYEQYF.

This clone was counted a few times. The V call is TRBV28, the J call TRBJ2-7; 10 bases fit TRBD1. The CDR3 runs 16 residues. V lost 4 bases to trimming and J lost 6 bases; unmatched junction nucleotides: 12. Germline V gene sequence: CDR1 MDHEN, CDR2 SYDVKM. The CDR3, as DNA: TGTGCCAGCAGTTCAACGGGACAGGGGTACAGTAGCGAGCAGTACTTC. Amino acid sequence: CASSSTGQGYSSEQYF.

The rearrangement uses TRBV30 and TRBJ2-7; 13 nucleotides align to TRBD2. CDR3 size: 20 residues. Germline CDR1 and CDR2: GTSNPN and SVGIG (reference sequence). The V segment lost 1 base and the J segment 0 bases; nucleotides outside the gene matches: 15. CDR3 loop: CAWSGPPGLAGRLVSYEQYF. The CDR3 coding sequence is TGTGCCTGGAGTGGACCTCCGGGACTAGCGGGACGATTGGTCTCCTACGAGCAGTACTTC.

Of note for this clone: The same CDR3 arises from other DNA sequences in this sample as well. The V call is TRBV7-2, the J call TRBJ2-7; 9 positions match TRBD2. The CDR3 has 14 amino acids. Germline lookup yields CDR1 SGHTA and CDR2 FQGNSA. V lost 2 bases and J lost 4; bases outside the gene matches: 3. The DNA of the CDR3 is TGTGCCAGCAGCTTAAGGCTAGCGGGGTACGAGCAGTACTTC. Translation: CASSLRLAGYEQYF.

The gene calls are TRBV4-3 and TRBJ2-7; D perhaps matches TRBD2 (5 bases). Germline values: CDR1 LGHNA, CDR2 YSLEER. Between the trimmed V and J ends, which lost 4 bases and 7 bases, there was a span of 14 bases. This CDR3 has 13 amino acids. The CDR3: CASSPRLTNEQYF. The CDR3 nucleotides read TGCGCCAGCAGCCCCCGGTTGACTAATGAGCAGTACTTC.

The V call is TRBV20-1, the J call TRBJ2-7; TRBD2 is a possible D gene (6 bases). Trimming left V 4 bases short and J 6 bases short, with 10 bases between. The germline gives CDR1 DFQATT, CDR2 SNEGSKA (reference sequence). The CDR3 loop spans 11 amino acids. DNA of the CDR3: TGCAGTGCTACCCGGGGACTCGAGCAGTACTTC. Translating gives CSATRGLEQYF.

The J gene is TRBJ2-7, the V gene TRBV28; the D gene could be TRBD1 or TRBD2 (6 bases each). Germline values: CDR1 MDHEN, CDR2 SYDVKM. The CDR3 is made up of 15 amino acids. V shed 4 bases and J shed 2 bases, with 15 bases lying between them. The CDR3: CASSSLGRTAYEQYF. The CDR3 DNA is TGTGCCAGCAGTTCTCTTGGGAGGACAGCCTACGAGCAGTACTTC.

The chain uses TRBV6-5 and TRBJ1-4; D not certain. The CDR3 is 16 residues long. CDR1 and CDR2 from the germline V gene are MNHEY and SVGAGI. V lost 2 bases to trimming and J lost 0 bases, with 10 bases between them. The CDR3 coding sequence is TGTGCCAGCAGTTACACCCTCAGATCAACTAATGAAAAACTGTTTTTT. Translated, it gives CASSYTLRSTNEKLFF.

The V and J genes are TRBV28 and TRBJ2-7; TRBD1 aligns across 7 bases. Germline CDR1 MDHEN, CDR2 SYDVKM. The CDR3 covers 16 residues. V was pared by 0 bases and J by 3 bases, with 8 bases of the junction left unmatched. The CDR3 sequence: CASSLWGVTGRYEQYF. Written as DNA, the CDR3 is TGTGCCAGCAGTTTATGGGGGGTGACAGGGCGCTACGAGCAGTACTTC.

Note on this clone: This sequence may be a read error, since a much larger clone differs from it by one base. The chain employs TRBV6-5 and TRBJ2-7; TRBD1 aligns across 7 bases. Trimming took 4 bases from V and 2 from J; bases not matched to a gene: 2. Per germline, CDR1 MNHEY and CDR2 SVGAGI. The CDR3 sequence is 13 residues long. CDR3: CASSLGQTYEQYF. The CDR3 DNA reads TGTGCCAGCAGTTTGGGACAGACCTACGAGCAGTACTTC.

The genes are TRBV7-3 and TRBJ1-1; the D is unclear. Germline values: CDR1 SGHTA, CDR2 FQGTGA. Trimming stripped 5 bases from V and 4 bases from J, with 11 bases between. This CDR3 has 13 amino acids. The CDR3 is CASSKTGSTEAFF. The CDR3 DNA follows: TGTGCCAGCAGCAAGACCGGGAGCACTGAAGCTTTCTTT. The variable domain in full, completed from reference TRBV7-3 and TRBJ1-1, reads GAGVSQTPSNKVTEKGKYVELRCDPISGHTALYWYRQSLGQGPEFLIYFQGTGAADDSGLPNDRFFAVRPEGSVSTLKIQRTERGDSAVYLCASSKTGSTEAFFGQGTRLTVV.

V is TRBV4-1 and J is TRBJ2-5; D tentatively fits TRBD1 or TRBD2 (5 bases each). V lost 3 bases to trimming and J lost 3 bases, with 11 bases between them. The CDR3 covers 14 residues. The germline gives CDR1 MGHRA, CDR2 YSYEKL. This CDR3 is CASSHRDGEETQYF. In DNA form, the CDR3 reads TGCGCCAGCAGCCACCGGGACGGCGAAGAGACCCAGTACTTC.

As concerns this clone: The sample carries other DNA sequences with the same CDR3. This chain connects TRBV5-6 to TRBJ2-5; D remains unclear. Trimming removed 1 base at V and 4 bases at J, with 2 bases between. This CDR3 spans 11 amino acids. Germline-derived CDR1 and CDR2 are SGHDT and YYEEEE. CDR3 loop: CASSLRETQYF. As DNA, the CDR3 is TGTGCCAGCAGCTTGCGAGAGACCCAGTACTTC.

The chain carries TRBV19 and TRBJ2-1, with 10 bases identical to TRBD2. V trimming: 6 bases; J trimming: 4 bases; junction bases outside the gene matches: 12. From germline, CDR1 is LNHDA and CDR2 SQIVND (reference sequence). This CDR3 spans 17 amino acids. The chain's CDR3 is CASRGIWTSGQYNEQFF. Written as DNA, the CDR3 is TGTGCCAGTAGAGGAATTTGGACTAGCGGCCAGTACAATGAGCAGTTCTTC.

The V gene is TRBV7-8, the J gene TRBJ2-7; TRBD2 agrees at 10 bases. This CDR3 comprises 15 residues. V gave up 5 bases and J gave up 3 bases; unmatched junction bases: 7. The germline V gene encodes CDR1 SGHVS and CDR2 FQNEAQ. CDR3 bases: TGTGCCAGCAGCCTCGGGACTAGCGCGAGCTACGAGCAGTACTTC. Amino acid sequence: CASSLGTSASYEQYF. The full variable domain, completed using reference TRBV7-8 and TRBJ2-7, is GAGVSQSPRYKVAKRGQDVALRCDPISGHVSLFWYQQALGQGPEFLTYFQNEAQLDKSGLPSDRFFAERPEGSVSTLKIQRTQQEDSAVYLCASSLGTSASYEQYFGPGTRLTVT.

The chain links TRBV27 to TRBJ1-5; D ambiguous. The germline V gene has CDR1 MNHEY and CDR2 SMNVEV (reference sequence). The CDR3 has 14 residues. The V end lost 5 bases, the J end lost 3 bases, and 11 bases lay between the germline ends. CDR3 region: CASSPRTINQPQHF. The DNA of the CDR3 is TGTGCCAGCAGTCCGAGGACGATCAATCAGCCCCAGCATTTT.

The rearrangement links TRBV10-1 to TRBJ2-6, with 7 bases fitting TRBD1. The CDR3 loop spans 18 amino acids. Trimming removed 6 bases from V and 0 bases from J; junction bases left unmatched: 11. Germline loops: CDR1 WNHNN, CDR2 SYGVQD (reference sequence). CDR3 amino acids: CASRGSGQVSSGANVLTF. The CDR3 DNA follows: TGCGCCAGCAGGGGTAGTGGACAGGTTAGCTCTGGGGCCAACGTCCTGACTTTC.

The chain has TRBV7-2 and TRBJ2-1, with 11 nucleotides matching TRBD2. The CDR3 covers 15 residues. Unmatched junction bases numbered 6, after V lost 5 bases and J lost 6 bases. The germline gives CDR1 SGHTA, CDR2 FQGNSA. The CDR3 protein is CASSKPGTSGNEQFF. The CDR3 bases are TGTGCCAGCAGCAAGCCCGGGACTAGCGGCAATGAGCAGTTCTTC.

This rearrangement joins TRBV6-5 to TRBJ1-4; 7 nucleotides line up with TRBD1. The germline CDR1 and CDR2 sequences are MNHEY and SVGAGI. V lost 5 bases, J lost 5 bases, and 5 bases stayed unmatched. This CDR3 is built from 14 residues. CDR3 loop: CASSPQDRNEKLFF. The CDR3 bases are TGTGCCAGCAGTCCCCAGGACAGGAATGAAAAACTGTTTTTT.

The CDR3 DNA follows: TGTGCCAGCAGCTTAGAACGTGGGGGCGAGCAGTACTTC. This sequence encodes CASSLERGGEQYF. V gene TRBV11-2 combines with J gene TRBJ2-7; D may correspond to TRBD1 or TRBD2 (5 bases each). The CDR3 spans 13 residues. V lost 0 bases and J lost 6, with 9 bases in between. CDR1 and CDR2 from the germline V gene are SGHAT and FQNNGV.